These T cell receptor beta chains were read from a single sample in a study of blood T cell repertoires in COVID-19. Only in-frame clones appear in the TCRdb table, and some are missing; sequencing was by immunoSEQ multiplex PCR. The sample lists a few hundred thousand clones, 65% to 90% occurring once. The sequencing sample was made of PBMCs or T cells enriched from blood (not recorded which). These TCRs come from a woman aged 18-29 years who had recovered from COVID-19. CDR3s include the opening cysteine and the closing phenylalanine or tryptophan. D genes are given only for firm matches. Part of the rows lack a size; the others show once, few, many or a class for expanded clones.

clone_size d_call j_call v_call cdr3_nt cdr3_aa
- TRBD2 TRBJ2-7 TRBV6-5 TGTGCCAGCTCCGAGGAAAATAGCGGGGGGTACGAGCAGTACTTC CASSEENSGGYEQYF
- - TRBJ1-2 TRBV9 TGTGCCAGCTGCCGGGGGTCCTTCGGTGGCTACACCTTC CASCRGSFGGYTF
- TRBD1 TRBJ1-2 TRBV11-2 TGTGCCAGCAGCTCGACAGGGGACTATGGCTACACCTTC CASSSTGDYGYTF
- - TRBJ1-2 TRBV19 TGTGCCAGTAGGTCACAGGATAACTATGGCTACACCTTC CASRSQDNYGYTF
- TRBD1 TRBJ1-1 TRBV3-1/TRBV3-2 TGTGCCAGCAGCCAAGGAACAGGGGCGGGAGCTTTCTTT CASSQGTGAGAFF
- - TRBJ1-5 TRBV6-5 TGTGCCAGCAGCAAAGGGAGGAATAGCAATCAGCCCCAGCATTTT CASSKGRNSNQPQHF
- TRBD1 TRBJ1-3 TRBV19 TGTGCCAGTGCTACGGACAGGAATAGGAACACCATATATTTT CASATDRNRNTIYF
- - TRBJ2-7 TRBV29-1 TGCAGCGTTCTATCCAGAGGGTACCTAGCGCTCTCCTACGAGCAGTACTTC CSVLSRGYLALSYEQYF
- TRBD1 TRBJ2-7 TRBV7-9 TGTGCCAGCAGCTTAGTACAGGGGGCCCACGAGCAGTACTTC CASSLVQGAHEQYF
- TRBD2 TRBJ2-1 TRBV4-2 TGTGCCAGCAGCCAAGGACTAGCGGGCCCCAATGAGCAGTTCTTC CASSQGLAGPNEQFF
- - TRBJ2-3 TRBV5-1 TGCGCCAGCAGCTTGTGGACCGGGAGTTCAAATACGCAGTATTTT CASSLWTGSSNTQYF
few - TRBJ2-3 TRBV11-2 TGTGCCAGCAGCTTAGCGGCGGCGGGTACCACAGATACGCAGTATTTT CASSLAAAGTTDTQYF
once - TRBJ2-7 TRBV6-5 TGTGCCAGCAGCCCCAGGACTGTGAGCTCCTACGAGCAGTACTTC CASSPRTVSSYEQYF
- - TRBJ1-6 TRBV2 TGTGCCAGCAGTGATGAGGGCTCACCCCTCCACTTT CASSDEGSPLHF
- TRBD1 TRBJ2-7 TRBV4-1 TGCGCCAGCAGCCAGACAGGGACCTACGAGCAGTACTTC CASSQTGTYEQYF
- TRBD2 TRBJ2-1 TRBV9 TGTGCCAGCAGCGTTTGGAGCGGGAGTGGCGATGAGCAGTTCTTC CASSVWSGSGDEQFF
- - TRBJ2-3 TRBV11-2 TGTGCCAGCAGCTTAGTCCCCCCTGGCCGGGCAGATACGCAGTATTTT CASSLVPPGRADTQYF
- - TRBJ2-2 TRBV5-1 TGCGCCAGCAGCTTGGTAGCGAACACCGGGGAGCTGTTTTTT CASSLVANTGELFF
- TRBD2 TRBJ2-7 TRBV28 TGTGCCAGCAGTTTTTCAGCGGGGTCTTCCTACGAGCAGTACTTC CASSFSAGSSYEQYF
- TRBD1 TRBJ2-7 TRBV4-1 TGCGCCAGCAGCCTCCGGACAGGGTCCCACGAGCAGTACTTC CASSLRTGSHEQYF
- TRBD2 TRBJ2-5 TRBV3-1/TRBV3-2 TGTGCCAGCAGTCGAGGAACGGGGGGGTCATTTAAAGGGACCCAGTACTTC CASSRGTGGSFKGTQYF
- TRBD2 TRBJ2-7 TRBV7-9 TGTGCCAGCAGCTCAACCACTAGCGGAATTTCCTACGAGCAGTACTTC CASSSTTSGISYEQYF
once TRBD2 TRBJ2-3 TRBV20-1 TGCAGTGCTAGTTCGCTAGCGGTGCTGATATCAGAGGATACGCAGTATTTT CSASSLAVLISEDTQYF
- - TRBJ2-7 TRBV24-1 TGTGCCACCAGAGATCGAACCGGGTTCTTCTCCTACGAGCAGTACTTC CATRDRTGFFSYEQYF
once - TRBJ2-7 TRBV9 TGTGCCAGCAGCGTCTCGGCAGGCGACTACGAGCAGTACTTC CASSVSAGDYEQYF
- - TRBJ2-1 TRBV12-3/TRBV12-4 TGTGCCAGCAGTCCCTCAGCTAGCGATGAGCAGTTCTTC CASSPSASDEQFF
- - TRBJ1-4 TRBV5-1 TGCGCCAGCAGCCCCTCCGGCGGGGAGGGAAAACTGTTTTTT CASSPSGGEGKLFF
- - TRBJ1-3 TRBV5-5 TGTGCCAGCAGCTTGGGGAGGGACCCCTCTGGAAACACCATATATTTT CASSLGRDPSGNTIYF
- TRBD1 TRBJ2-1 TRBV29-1 TGCAGCGTTGAAGGGGACAGCGATGAGCAGTTCTTC CSVEGDSDEQFF
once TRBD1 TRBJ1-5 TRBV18 TGTGCCAGCTCACTGCGGGACAGCTCCAATCAGCCCCAGCATTTT CASSLRDSSNQPQHF
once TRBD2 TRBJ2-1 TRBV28 TGTGCCAGCAGTCCTCGGACTAGCGGGTATGAGCAGTTCTTC CASSPRTSGYEQFF
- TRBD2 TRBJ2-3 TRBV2 TGTGCCAGCAGTCCCGGGACTAGCGGGGTTACTGCAGATACGCAGTATTTT CASSPGTSGVTADTQYF
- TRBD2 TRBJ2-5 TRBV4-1 TGCGCCAGCAGCCTGGCGGGGGGGAACCAAGAGACCCAGTACTTC CASSLAGGNQETQYF
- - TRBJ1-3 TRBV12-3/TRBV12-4 TGTGCCAGCCACCGGGGGGCTGGAAACACCATATATTTT CASHRGAGNTIYF
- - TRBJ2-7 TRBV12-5 TGTGCTAGTGGTTTACTCTTACTCGGCCAGCGAAACTACGAGCAGTACTTC CASGLLLLGQRNYEQYF
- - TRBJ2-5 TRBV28 TGTGCCAGCAGCAGTCCCCCGGGGAGCCAAGAGACCCAGTACTTC CASSSPPGSQETQYF
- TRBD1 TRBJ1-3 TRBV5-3 TGTGCCAGAAGCCCAAAGGGACAGGCTCCCAGCTCTGGAAACACCATATATTTT CARSPKGQAPSSGNTIYF
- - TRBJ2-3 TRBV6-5 TGTGCCAGCAAGGGAGCGAACACAGATACGCAGTATTTT CASKGANTDTQYF
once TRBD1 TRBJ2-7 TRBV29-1 TGCAGCGTTGAAGCCACGGACAGGGCCTACGAGCAGTACTTC CSVEATDRAYEQYF
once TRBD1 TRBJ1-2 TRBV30 TGTGCCTGGAGTGGGGCAGGGGGTTACTTCGGCGGCTACACCTTC CAWSGAGGYFGGYTF
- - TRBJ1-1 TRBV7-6 TGTGCCAGCAGCTGGGGGCTTGACACTGAAGCTTTCTTT CASSWGLDTEAFF
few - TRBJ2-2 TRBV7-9 TGTGCCAGCAGCTTGGAGTGGACCGGGGAGCTGTTTTTT CASSLEWTGELFF
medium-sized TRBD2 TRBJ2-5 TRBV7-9 TGTGCCAGCAGCTTATCTGGACTAGCGGGAGAAGAGACCCAGTACTTC CASSLSGLAGEETQYF
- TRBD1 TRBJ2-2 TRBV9 TGTGCCAGCAGCGGTTCAGGGGGCGCCTATGGCGGGGAGCTGTTTTTT CASSGSGGAYGGELFF
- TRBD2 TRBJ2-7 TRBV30 TGTGCCTGGAGCGCGACTAGCGGGATGTACGAGCAGTACTTC CAWSATSGMYEQYF
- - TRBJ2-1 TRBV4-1 TGCGCCAGCAGCCAAGAACACATCAGCGGGAATGAGCAGTTCTTC CASSQEHISGNEQFF